This T cell receptor (beta chain) was found in a study of T cell changes during pregnancy in multiple sclerosis. Sequencing was performed with immunoSEQ multiplex PCR; in TCRdb, only in-frame clones are kept and a portion is missing. The data hold about 42,000 clones, with about 85% observed a single time. Trimming stripped 5 bases from V and 0 bases from J, with 14 bases between. The CDR3 has 15 residues. Per the germline V gene, CDR1 is SQVTM and CDR2 is ANQGSEA. The source material was CD4+ T cells from peripheral blood mononuclear cells, sampled after pregnancy. The receptor was derived from a female donor with multiple sclerosis, enrolled in a pregnancy study. The rearrangement joins TRBV29-1 to TRBJ2-1, with D possibly being TRBD1 (6 bases). CDR3 residues: CSVYPPRGSYNEQFF. DNA for the CDR3: TGCAGCGTTTATCCTCCCAGGGGCTCCTACAATGAGCAGTTCTTC.